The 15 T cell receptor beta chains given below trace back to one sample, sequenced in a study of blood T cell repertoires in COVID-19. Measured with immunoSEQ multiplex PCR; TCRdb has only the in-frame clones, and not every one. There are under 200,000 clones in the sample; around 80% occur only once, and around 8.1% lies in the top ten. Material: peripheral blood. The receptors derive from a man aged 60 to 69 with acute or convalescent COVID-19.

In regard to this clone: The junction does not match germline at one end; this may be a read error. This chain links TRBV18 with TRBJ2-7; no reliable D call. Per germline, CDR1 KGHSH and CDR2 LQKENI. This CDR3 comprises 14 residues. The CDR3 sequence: CASSPPGPTYEKYF. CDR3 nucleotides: TGTGCCAGCTCGCCACCGGGCCCTACCTACGAGAAATACTTC. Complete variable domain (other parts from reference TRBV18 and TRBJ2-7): NAGVMQNPRHLVRRRGQEARLRCSPMKGHSHVYWYRQLPEEGLKFMVYLQKENIIDESGMPKERFSAEFPKEGPSILRIQQVVRGDSAAYFCASSPPGPTYEKYFGPGTRLTVT.

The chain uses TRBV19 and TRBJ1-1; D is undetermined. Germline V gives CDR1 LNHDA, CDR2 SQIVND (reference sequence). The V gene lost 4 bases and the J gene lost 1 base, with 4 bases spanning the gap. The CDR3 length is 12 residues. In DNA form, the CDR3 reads TGTGCCAGTAGTAGAGGGAACACTGAAGCTTTCTTT. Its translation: CASSRGNTEAFF.

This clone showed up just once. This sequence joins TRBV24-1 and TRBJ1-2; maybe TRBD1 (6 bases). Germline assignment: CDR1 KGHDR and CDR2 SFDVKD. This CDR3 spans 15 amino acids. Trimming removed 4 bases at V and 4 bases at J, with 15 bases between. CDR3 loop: CATSEATGYGYGYTF. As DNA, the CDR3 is TGTGCCACCAGTGAAGCAACAGGGTATGGCTATGGCTACACCTTC.

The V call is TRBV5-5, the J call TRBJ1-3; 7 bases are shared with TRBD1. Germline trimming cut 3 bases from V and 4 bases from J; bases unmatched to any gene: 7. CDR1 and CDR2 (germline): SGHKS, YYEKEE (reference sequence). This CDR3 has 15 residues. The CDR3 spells CASSYGTAGGNTIYF. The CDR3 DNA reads TGTGCCAGCAGCTATGGGACAGCCGGCGGAAACACCATATATTTT.

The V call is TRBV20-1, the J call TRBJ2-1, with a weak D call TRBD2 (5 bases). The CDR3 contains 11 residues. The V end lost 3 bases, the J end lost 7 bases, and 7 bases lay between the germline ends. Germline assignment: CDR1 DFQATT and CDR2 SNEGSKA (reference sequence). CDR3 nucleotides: TGCAGTGCTAGTCCGGGGAATGAGCAGTTCTTC. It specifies CSASPGNEQFF.

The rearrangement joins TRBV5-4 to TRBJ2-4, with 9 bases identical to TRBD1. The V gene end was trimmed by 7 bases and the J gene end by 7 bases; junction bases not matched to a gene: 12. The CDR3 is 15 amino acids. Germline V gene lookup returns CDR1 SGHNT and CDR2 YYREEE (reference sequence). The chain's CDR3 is CASSTTLGQGNIQYF. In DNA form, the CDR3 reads TGTGCCAGCTCTACGACCCTCGGACAGGGGAACATTCAGTACTTC.

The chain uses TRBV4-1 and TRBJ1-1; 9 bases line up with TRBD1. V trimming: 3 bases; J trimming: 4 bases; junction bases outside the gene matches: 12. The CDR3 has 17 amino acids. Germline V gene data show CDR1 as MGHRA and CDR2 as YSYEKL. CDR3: CASSHYYRTGEGTEAFF. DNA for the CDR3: TGCGCCAGCAGCCATTATTACCGGACAGGGGAAGGCACTGAAGCTTTCTTT.

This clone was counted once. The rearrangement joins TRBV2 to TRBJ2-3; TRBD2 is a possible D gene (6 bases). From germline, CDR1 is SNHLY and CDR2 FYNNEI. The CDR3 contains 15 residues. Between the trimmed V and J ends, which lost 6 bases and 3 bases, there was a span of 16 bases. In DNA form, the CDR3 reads TGTGCCAGCAGAGGGACCGGAGGGGCGACAGATACGCAGTATTTT. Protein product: CASRGTGGATDTQYF.

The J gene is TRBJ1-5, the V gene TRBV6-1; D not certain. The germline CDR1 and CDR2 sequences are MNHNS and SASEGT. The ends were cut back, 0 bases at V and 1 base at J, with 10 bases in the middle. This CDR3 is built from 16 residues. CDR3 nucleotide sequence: TGTGCCAGCAGTGAAGCGGGCAGGAGGAGCAATCAGCCCCAGCATTTT. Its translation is CASSEAGRRSNQPQHF.

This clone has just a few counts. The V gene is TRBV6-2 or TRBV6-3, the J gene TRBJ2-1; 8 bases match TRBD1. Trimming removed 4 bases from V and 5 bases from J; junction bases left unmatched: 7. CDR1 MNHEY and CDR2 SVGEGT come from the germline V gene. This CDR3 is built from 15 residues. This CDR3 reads CASSSGQGADNEQFF. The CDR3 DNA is TGTGCCAGCAGTTCAGGCCAGGGGGCGGACAATGAGCAGTTCTTC.

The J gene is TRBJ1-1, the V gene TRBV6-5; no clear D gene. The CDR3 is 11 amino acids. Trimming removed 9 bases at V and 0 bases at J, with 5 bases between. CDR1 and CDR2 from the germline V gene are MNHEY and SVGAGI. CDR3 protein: CASVMNTEAFF. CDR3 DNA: TGTGCCAGTGTAATGAACACTGAAGCTTTCTTT.

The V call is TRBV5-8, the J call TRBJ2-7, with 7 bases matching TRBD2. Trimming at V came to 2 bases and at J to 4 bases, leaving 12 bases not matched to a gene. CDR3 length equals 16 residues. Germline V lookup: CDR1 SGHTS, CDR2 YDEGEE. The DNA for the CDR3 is TGTGCCAGCAGCTTCTGGCGGGGGTCCTCCGCTTACGAGCAGTACTTC. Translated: CASSFWRGSSAYEQYF.

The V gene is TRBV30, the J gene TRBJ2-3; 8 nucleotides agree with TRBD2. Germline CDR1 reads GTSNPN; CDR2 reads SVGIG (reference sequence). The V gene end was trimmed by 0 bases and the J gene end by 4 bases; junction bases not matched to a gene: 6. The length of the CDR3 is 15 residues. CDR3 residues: CAWSVREGPADTQYF. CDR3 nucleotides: TGTGCCTGGAGTGTACGGGAGGGTCCGGCAGATACGCAGTATTTT.

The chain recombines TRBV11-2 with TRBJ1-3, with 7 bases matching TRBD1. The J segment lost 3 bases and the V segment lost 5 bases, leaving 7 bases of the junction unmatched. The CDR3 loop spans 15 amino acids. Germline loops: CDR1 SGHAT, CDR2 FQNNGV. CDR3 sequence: CASSRQGGYGNTIYF. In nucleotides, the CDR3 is TGTGCCAGCAGCCGACAGGGCGGCTATGGAAACACCATATATTTT.

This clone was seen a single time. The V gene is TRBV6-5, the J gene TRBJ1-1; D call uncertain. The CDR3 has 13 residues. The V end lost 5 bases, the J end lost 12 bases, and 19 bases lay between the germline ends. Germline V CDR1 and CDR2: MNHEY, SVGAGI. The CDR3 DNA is TGTGCCAGCAGTCATATTAGCGACGCCCCTCCTTTCTTT. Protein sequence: CASSHISDAPPFF.